This TCR beta chain was profiled in a study of blood T cell repertoires in COVID-19. The overall study: The United States, Italy and Spain were the sources of the acute and convalescent COVID-19 samples.

Original handling: Quantification of nucleated cells was approximated via reference gene primer amplification. Assay used: immunoSEQ multiplex PCR; TCRdb lists only in-frame clones, some missing. For V, J and clone size, that table is used; D and trimming come from the DNA. The sample holds around 300,000 clones, 86% seen once. The CDR3 is 19 amino acids. Sequenced input: peripheral blood. The J gene is TRBJ2-7, the V gene TRBV21-1; the table gives TRBD2 as D, unverified against the DNA. TRBV21-1 is termed a pseudogene. The TCR comes from a young woman with active or convalescent COVID-19. CDR3 coding DNA: TGTGCCAGCAGCTTAAGGACTAGCGGGGGATTCCTAAACTCCTACGAGCAGTACTTC. Encoded protein: CASSLRTSGGFLNSYEQYF.